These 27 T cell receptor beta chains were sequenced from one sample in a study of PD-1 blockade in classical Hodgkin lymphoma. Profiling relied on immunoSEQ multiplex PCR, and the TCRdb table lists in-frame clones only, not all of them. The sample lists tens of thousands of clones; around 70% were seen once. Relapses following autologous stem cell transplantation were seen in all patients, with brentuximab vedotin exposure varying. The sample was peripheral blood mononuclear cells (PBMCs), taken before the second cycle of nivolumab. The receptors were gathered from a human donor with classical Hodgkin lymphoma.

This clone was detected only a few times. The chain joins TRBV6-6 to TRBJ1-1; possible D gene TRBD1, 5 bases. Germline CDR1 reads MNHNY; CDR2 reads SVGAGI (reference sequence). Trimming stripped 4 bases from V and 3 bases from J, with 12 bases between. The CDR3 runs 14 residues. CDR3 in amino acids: CASSLWGPDTEAFF. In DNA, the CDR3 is TGTGCCAGCAGTTTGTGGGGCCCGGACACTGAAGCTTTCTTT.

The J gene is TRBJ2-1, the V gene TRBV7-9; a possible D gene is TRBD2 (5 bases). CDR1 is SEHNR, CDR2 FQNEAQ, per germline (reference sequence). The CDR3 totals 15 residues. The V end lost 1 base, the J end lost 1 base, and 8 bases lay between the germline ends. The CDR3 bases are TGTGCCAGCAGCTTAGGAGCGGCTTCCTACAATGAGCAGTTCTTC. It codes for CASSLGAASYNEQFF.

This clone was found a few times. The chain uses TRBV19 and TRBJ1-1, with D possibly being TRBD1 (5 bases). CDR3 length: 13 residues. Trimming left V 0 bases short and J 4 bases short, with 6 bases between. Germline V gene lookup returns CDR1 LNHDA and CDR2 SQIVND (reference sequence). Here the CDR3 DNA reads TGTGCCAGTAGTATAGAGGGACGCACTGAAGCTTTCTTT. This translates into CASSIEGRTEAFF.

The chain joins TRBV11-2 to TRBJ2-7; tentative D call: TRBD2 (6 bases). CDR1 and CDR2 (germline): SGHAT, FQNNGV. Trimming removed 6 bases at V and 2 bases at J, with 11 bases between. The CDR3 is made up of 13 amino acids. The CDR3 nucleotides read TGTGCCAGCAGGGAGGGCCCCCCCTACGAGCAGTACTTC. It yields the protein CASREGPPYEQYF.

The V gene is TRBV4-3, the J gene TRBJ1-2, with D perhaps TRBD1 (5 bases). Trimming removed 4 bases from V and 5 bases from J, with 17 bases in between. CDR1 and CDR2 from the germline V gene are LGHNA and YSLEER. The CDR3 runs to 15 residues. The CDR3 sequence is CASSRSVTEPYGYTF. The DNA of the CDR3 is TGCGCCAGCAGCCGAAGTGTGACAGAACCGTATGGCTACACCTTC.

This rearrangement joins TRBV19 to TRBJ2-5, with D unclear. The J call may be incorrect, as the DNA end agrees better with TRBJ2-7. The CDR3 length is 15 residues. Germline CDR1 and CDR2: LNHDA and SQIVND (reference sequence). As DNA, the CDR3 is TGTGCCAGTAGTATCTCGGGCAGGTTCTCCTACGAGCAGTACTTC. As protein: CASSISGRFSYEQYF.

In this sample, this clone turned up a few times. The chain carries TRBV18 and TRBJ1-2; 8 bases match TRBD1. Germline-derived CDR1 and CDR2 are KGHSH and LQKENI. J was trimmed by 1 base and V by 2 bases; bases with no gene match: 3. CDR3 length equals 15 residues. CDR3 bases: TGTGCCAGCTCACCAGGAGACAGGGGTAACTATGGCTACACCTTC. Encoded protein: CASSPGDRGNYGYTF.

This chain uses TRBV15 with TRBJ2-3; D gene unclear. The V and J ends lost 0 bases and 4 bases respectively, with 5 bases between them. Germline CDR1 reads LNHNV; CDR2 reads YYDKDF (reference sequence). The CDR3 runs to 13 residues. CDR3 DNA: TGTGCCACCAGCAGAGATGGATCAGATACGCAGTATTTT. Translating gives CATSRDGSDTQYF.

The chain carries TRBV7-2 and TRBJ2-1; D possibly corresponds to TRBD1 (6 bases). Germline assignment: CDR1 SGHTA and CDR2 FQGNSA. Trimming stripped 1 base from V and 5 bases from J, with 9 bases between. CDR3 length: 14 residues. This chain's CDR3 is CASSLVGQHNEQFF. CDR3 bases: TGTGCCAGCAGCTTAGTAGGACAGCACAATGAGCAGTTCTTC.

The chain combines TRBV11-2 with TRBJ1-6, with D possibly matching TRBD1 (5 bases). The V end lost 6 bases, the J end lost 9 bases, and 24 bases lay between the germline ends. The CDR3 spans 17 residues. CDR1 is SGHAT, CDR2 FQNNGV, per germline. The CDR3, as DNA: TGTGCCAGCAGTCAACCTAAAGAGACAGTTTACGGTTCACCCCTCCACTTT. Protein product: CASSQPKETVYGSPLHF.

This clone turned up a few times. CDR3 residues: CAISESSTSGEETQYF. The DNA for the CDR3 is TGTGCCATCAGTGAGTCGAGCACTAGCGGCGAAGAGACCCAGTACTTC. The gene calls are TRBV10-3 and TRBJ2-5; 8 positions match TRBD2. Per germline, CDR1 ENHRY and CDR2 SYGVKD. The ends lost 0 bases at V and 3 bases at J; junction bases unmatched: 6. This CDR3 is 16 amino acids long.

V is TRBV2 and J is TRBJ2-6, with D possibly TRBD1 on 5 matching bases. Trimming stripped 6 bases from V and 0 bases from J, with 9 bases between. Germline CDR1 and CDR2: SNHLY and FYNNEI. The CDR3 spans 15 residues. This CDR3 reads CASSKQVSGANVLTF. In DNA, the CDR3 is TGTGCCAGCAGCAAACAGGTCTCTGGGGCCAACGTCCTGACTTTC.

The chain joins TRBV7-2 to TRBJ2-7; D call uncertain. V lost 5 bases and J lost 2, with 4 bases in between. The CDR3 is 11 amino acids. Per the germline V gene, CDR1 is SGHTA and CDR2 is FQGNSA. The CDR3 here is CASSRAYEQYF. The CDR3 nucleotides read TGTGCCAGCAGCCGCGCCTACGAGCAGTACTTC. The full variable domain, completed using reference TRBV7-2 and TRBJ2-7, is GAGVSQSPSNKVTEKGKDVELRCDPISGHTALYWYRQSLGQGLEFLIYFQGNSAPDKSGLPSDRFSAERTGGSVSTLTIQRTQQEDSAVYLCASSRAYEQYFGPGTRLTVT.

The CDR3 DNA reads as TGCGCCAGCAGCCTGGGACAACCGAACACTGAAGCTTTCTTT. It encodes CASSLGQPNTEAFF. J is TRBJ1-1 and V is TRBV5-1, with D perhaps matching TRBD1 (6 bases). The CDR3 runs to 14 residues. Between the trimmed V and J ends, which lost 4 bases and 1 base, there was a span of 11 bases. Germline lookup yields CDR1 SGHRS and CDR2 YFSETQ.

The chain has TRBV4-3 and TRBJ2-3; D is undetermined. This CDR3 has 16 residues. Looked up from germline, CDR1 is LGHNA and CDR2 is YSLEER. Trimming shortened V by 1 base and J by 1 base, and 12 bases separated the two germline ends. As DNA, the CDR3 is TGCGCCAGCAGCCAAGGGGTCGCAGTCGGCACAGATACGCAGTATTTT. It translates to CASSQGVAVGTDTQYF.

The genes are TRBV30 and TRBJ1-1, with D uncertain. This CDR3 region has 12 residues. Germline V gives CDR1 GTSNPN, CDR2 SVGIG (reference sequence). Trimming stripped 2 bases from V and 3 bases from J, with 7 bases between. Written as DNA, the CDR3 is TGTGCCTGGAGTCCCGCAGACACTGAAGCTTTCTTT. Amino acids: CAWSPADTEAFF.

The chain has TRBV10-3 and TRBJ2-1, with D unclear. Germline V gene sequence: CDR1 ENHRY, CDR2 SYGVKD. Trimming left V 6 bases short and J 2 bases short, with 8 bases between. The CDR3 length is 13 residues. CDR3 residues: CAIRDDTYNEQFF. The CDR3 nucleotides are TGTGCCATCAGGGACGATACCTACAATGAGCAGTTCTTC.

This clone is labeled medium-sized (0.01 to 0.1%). CDR3 sequence (DNA): TGCGCCAGCAAGGGAGGCGACAGATCACCCACTGAAGCTTTCTTT. This translates into CASKGGDRSPTEAFF. The rearrangement joins TRBV10-2 to TRBJ1-1, with D possibly being TRBD1 (5 bases). Germline assignment: CDR1 WSHSY and CDR2 SAAADI. The CDR3 totals 15 residues. The V end was cut by 7 bases, the J end by 4 bases, with 19 bases between.

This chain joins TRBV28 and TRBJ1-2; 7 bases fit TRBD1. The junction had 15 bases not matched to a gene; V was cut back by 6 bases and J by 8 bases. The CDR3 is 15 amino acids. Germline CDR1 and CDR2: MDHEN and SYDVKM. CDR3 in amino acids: CASSPTTGREEGYTF. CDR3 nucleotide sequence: TGTGCCAGCAGCCCCACGACAGGGAGGGAAGAAGGCTACACCTTC.

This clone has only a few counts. The chain's CDR3 is CASSVNLGGYNEQFF. CDR3 nucleotides: TGTGCCAGCAGCGTTAACCTGGGAGGCTACAATGAGCAGTTCTTC. The chain uses TRBV9 and TRBJ2-1; maybe TRBD2 (6 bases). The CDR3 covers 15 residues. The germline V gene encodes CDR1 SGDLS and CDR2 YYNGEE. Trimming shortened V by 2 bases and J by 3 bases, and 12 bases separated the two germline ends.

For the CDR3, the DNA is TGTGCCAGCAGTTACCGACTCAACCAGGGGTACGAGCAGTACTTC. Its translation is CASSYRLNQGYEQYF. The chain uses TRBV6-6 and TRBJ2-7, with a weak D call TRBD1 (6 bases). Germline CDR1 reads MNHNY; CDR2 reads SVGAGI (reference sequence). The CDR3 extends over 15 amino acids. Trimming took off 2 bases at V and 4 bases at J, with 15 bases between the two ends.

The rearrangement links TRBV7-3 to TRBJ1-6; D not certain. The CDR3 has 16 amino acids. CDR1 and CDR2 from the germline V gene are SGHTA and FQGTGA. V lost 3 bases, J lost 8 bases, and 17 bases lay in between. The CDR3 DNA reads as TGTGCCAGCAGCTTCTCTGCACGGGGATTTGATTCACCCCTCCACTTT. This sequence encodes CASSFSARGFDSPLHF.

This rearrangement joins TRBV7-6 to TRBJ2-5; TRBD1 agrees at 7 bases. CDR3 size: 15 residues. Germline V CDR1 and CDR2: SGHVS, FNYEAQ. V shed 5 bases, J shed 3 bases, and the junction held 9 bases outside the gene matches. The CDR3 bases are TGTGCCAGCAGCATACTCGGGACAGATGAAGAGACCCAGTACTTC. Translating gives CASSILGTDEETQYF.

This CDR3 is CASNGYEQYF. The CDR3 bases are TGTGCCAGCAATGGGTACGAGCAGTACTTC. This chain links TRBV2 with TRBJ2-7; D not certain. Trimming pared 7 bases from V and 4 bases from J, leaving 5 bases between. Germline V gene lookup returns CDR1 SNHLY and CDR2 FYNNEI. The CDR3 extends over 10 amino acids.

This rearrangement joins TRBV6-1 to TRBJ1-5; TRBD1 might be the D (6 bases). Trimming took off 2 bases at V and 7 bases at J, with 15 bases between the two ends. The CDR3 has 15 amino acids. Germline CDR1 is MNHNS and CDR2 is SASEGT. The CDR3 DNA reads TGTGCCAGCAGTGAATTGAGGGGGGCTGGGCAGCCCCAGCATTTT. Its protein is CASSELRGAGQPQHF.

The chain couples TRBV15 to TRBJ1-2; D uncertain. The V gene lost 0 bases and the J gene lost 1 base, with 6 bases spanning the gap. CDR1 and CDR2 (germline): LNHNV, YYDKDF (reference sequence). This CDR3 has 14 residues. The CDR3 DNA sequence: TGTGCCACCAGCAGAGATCTAAGTAACTATGGCTACACCTTC. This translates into CATSRDLSNYGYTF.

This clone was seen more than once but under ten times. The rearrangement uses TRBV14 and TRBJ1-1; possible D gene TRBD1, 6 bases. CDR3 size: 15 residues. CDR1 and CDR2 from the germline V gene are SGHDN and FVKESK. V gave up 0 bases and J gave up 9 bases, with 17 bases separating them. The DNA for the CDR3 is TGTGCCAGCAGCCAAGATCGGGAAACAGGGTGGAAAGCTTTCTTT. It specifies CASSQDRETGWKAFF.